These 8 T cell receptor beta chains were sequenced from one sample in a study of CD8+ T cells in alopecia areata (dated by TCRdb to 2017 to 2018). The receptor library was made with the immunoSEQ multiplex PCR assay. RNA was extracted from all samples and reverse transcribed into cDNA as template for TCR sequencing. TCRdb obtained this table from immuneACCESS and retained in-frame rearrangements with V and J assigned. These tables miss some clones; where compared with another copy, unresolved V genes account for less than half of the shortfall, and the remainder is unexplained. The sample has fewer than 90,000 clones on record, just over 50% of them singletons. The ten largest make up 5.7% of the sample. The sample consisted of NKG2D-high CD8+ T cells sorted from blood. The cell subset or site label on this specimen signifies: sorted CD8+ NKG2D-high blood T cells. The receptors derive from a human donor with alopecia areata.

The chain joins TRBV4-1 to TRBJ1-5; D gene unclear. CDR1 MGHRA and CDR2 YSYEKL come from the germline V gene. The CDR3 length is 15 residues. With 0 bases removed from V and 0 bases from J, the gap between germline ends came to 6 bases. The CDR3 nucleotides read TGCGCCAGCAGCCAAGATGAGGGTAGCAATCAGCCCCAGCATTTT. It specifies CASSQDEGSNQPQHF.

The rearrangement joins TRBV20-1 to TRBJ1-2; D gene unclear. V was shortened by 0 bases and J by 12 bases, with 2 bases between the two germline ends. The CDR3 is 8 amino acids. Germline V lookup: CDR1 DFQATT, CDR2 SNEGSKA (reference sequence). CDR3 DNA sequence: TGCAGTGCTAGAGACAACACCTTC. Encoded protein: CSARDNTF.

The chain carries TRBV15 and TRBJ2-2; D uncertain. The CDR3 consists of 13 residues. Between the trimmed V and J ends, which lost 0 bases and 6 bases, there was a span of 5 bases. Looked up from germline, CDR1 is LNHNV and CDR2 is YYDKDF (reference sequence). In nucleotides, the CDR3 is TGTGCCACCAGCAGAGATCGTGCCGGGGAGCTGTTTTTT. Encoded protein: CATSRDRAGELFF.

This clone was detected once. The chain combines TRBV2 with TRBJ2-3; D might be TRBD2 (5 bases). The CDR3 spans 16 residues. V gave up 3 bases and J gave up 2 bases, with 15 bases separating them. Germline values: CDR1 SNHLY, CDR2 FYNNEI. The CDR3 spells CASSDPKRTYTDTQYF. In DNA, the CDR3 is TGTGCCAGCAGTGACCCCAAGCGGACTTACACAGATACGCAGTATTTT.

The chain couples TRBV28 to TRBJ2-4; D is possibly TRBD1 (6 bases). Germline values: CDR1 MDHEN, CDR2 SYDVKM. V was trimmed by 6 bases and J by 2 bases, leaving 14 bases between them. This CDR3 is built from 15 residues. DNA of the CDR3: TGTGCCAGCAGCCTACCCCGGGACACCAAAAACATTCAGTACTTC. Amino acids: CASSLPRDTKNIQYF.

CDR3 protein: CASKNTGELFF. CDR3 DNA: TGTGCCAGTAAGAACACCGGGGAGCTGTTTTTT. The V gene is TRBV19, the J gene TRBJ2-2; D is unclear. Germline loops: CDR1 LNHDA, CDR2 SQIVND (reference sequence). Trimming stripped 7 bases from V and 1 base from J, with 1 base between. The CDR3 is 11 residues long.

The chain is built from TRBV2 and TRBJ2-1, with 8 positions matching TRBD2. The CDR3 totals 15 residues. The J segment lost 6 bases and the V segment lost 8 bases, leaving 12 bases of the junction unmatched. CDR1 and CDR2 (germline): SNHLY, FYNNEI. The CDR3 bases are TGTGCCAGCGACGAACTGAGCGGGAGAGGCAATGAGCAGTTCTTC. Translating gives CASDELSGRGNEQFF.

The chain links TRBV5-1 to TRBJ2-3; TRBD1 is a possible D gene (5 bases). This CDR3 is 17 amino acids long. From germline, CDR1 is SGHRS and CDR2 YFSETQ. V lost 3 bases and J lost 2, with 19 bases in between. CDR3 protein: CASSSRTTSLDTDTQYF. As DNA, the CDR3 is TGCGCCAGCAGCTCCCGGACAACAAGCTTGGACACAGATACGCAGTATTTT.